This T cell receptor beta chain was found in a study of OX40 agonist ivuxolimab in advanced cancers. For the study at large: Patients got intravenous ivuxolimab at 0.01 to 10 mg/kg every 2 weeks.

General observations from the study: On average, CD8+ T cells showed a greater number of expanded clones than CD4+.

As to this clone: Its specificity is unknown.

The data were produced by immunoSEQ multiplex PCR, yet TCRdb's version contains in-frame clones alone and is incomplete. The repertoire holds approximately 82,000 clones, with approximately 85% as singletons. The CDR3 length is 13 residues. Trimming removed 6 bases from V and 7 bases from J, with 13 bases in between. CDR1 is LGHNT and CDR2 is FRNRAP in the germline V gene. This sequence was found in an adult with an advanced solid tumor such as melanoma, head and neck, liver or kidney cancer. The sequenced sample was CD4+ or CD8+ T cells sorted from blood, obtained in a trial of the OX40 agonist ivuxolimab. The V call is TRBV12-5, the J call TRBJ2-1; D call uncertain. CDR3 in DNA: TGTGCTAGTGGCCCCGACCTGGGGAATGAGCAGTTCTTC. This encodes CASGPDLGNEQFF. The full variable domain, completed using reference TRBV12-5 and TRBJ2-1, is DARVTQTPRHKVTEMGQEVTMRCQPILGHNTVFWYRQTMMQGLELLAYFRNRAPLDDSGMPKDRFSAEMPDATLATLKIQPSEPRDSAVYFCASGPDLGNEQFFGPGTRLTVL.